The text below deals with one T cell receptor (beta chain). It has no known antigen specificity. The input lacks base qualities; no much larger clone sits a single base away. The same CDR3 can be traced to other DNA sequences in this sample. The data are from a study of T cell responses to AZD1222 COVID-19 vaccine (dated by TCRdb to about 2021). About the study as a whole: AZD1222 recipients given second doses at about 4 weeks or at about 12 weeks were pooled, since spike-specific TCR depth and breadth were not found to differ between the two schedules. TCR sequencing covered some 250 trial participants: roughly 200 given two doses of AZD1222 and 26 given two doses of MenACWY control vaccine. Trial participants were enrolled by age into subgroups of 18-55, 56-69 and 70-plus years, and roughly 150, 30 and 60 TCR-sequenced participants, respectively, were included in these subgroups. Points the paper makes about the study in general: Spike-specific TCR breadth and depth rose significantly after two AZD1222 doses compared with day 0 and with MenACWY recipients. The vaccine-associated CD4 TCRs covered the entire spike protein, and the dominant responses fell in regions 160-218 and 743-854. Nearly half of unique spike-specific TCRs reportedly recognized epitopes outside regions mutated in the B.1.351 and B.1.1.7 variants. Because no day 14 peak-response samples were available, the repertoires could be characterized only after the peak T cell response. The 56-69-year group was small, and its depth increase did not reach significance, likely because of low power. Conclusions about previously exposed vaccinees are limited, since just five or six AZD1222 recipients were seropositive for SARS-CoV-2 at baseline. Participants were mostly white British, with more females than males. The authors suggested clonal diversity may have been underestimated.

The CDR3 regions of human TCRbeta chains were analyzed by immunosequencing. In the paper's pipeline: Repertoire TCRs were checked for matches against a reference library of SARS-CoV-2-specific TCRs that had been generated using the MIRA antigen-specificity platform. Breadth was defined as the fraction of unique TCRs that were SARS-CoV-2-associated, and depth was defined as the fraction of total T cells that were SARS-CoV-2-associated. Using the MIRA data, each spike-specific TCR was mapped to the spike region that the TCR reacts to and placed in a CD4 or CD8 class. Log10-transformed breadth and depth values were compared by one-way ANOVA with Sidak's multiple comparisons tests. TCRdb stores this immuneACCESS table with in-frame sequences only. Part of the clones is absent; in the studies checked, under half of the shortfall reflects unresolved V genes, and no reason is known for the rest. That table supplies the V and J calls and clone size; D and trimming were determined from the DNA. The sample profile shows under 300,000 clones; just over 90% of them were found once. Roughly 0.5% of the sample is held by the ten biggest clonotypes.

The label giving this sample's time point can be read as: baseline before first vaccination. Samples from vaccinated people were obtained from the UK trials COV001 and COV002, which included a single-blind randomized controlled phase 2/3 trial of AZD1222 (ChAdOx1 nCoV-19) in healthy adults. Trial participant PBMC samples were collected at day 0 and day 28 after the second dose for TCRbeta chain sequencing. The CDR3 goes from the cysteine to the phenylalanine over 13 residues. Only CDR3 DNA remains: 39 bases, in frame from the first base. The CDR1 and CDR2 encoded by the germline V gene are SGHRS and YFSETQ. Deletion took 4 bases off V and 4 bases off J, with a span of 9 bases between the germline ends.

The origin of this receptor is an adult in good health. The V and J genes are TRBV5-1 and TRBJ1-5; TRBD1 is possibly the D segment (6 matching bases). The input for sequencing was peripheral blood, taken on day 0 of AZD1222 vaccination. The DNA sequence follows: TGCGCCAGCAGCCCGGACAGTAATCAGCCCCAGCATTTT. Protein translation: CASSPDSNQPQHF.